This TCR beta chain was recovered during a study of T cell responses to AZD1222 COVID-19 vaccine. The overall study: Second-dose timings of about 4 or about 12 weeks were pooled. Study-level results: No repertoire was sampled before or during the peak T cell response, only after it. Receipt of two AZD1222 doses was followed by a rise in Spike-specific TCR breadth and depth.

On this clone: Its antigen is unidentified.

Method: immunoSEQ multiplex PCR; TCRdb's copy keeps in-frame clones and lacks some. This table holds roughly 120,000 clones, about 88% found once. The clonotype comes from an adult in good health. The starting material was peripheral blood, obtained on day 0 of AZD1222 vaccination.

For the CDR3, the DNA is TGTGCCAGCAGCTCTTCCGGGTTTGAGCAGTACTTC. Translating gives CASSSSGFEQYF. The chain links TRBV5-4 to TRBJ2-7; D ambiguous. V was clipped by 3 bases and J by 7 bases, with 11 bases between them. From germline, CDR1 is SGHNT and CDR2 YYREEE (reference sequence). This CDR3 contains 12 residues.